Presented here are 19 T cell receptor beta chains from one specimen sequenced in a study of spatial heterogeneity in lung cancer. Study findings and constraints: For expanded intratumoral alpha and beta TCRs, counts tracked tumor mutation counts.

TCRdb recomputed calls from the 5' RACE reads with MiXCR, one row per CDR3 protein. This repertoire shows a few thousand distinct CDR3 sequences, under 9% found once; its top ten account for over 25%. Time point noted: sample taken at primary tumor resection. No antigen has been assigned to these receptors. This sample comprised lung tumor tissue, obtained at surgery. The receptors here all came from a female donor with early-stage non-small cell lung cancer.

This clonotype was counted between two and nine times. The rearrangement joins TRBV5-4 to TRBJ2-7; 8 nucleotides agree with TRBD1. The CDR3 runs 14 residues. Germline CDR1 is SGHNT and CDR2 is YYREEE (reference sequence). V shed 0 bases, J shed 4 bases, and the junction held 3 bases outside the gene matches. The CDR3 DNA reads TGTGCCAGCAGCTTGGATCAGGGGGCATACGAGCAGTACTTC. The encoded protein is CASSLDQGAYEQYF. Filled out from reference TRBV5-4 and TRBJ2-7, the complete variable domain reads ETGVTQSPTHLIKTRGQQVTLRCSSQSGHNTVSWYQQALGQGPQFIFQYYREEENGRGNFPPRFSGLQFPNYSSELNVNALELDDSALYLCASSLDQGAYEQYFGPGTRLTVT.

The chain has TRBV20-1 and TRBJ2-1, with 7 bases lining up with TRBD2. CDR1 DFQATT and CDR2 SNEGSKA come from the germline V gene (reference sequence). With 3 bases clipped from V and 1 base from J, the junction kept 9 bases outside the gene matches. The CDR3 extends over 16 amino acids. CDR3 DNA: TGCAGTGCTAGTGTCGCTAGCGGTAATTCCTACAATGAGCAGTTCTTC. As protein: CSASVASGNSYNEQFF.

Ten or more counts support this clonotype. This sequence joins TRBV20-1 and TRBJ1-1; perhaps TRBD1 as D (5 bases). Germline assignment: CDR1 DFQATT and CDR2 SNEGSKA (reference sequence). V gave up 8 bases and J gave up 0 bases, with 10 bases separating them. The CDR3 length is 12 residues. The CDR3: CSNGGLNTEAFF. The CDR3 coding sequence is TGCAGTAATGGGGGGTTGAACACTGAAGCTTTCTTT.

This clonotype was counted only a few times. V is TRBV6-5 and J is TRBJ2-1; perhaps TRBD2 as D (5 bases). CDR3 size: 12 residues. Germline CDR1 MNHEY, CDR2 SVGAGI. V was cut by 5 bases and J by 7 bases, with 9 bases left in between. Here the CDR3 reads CASSPLGNEQFF. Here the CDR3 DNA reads TGTGCCAGCAGTCCACTAGGAAATGAGCAGTTCTTC.

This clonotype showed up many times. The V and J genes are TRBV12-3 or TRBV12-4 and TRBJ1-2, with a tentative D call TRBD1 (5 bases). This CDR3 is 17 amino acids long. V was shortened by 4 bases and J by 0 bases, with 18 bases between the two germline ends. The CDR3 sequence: CASSSARDLISNYGYTF. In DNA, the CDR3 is TGTGCCAGCAGTTCGGCCAGGGACCTCATTTCTAACTATGGCTACACCTTC.

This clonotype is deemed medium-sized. Here the CDR3 DNA reads TGTGCCAGCACAAGACGGAGGGTCGGTCTCACAGATACGCAGTATTTT. It specifies CASTRRRVGLTDTQYF. This chain joins TRBV7-8 and TRBJ2-3; perhaps TRBD2 as D (6 bases). With 7 bases removed from V and 2 bases from J, the gap between germline ends came to 19 bases. The CDR3 totals 16 residues. Germline V gene data show CDR1 as SGHVS and CDR2 as FQNEAQ. The full variable domain, in which reference TRBV7-8 and TRBJ2-3 provide the parts outside the CDR3, is GAGVSQSPRYKVAKRGQDVALRCDPISGHVSLFWYQQALGQGPEFLTYFQNEAQLDKSGLPSDRFFAERPEGSVSTLKIQRTQQEDSAVYLCASTRRRVGLTDTQYFGPGTRLTVL.

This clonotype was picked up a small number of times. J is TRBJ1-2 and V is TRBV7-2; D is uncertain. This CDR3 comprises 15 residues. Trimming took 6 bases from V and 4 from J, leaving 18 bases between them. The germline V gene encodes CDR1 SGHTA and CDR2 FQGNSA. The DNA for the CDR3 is TGTGCCAGCAGACTAAGTGGCCACCCCCGCTATGGCTACACCTTC. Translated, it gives CASRLSGHPRYGYTF. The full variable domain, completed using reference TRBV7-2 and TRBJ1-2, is GAGVSQSPSNKVTEKGKDVELRCDPISGHTALYWYRQSLGQGLEFLIYFQGNSAPDKSGLPSDRFSAERTGGSVSTLTIQRTQQEDSAVYLCASRLSGHPRYGYTFGSGTRLTVV.

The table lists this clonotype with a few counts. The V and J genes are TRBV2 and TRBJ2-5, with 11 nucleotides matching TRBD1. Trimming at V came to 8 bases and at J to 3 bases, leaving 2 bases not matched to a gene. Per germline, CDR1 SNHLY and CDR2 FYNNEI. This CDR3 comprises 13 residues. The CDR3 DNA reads TGTGCCAGCCAGGGACAGGGGGAAGAGACCCAGTACTTC. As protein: CASQGQGEETQYF.

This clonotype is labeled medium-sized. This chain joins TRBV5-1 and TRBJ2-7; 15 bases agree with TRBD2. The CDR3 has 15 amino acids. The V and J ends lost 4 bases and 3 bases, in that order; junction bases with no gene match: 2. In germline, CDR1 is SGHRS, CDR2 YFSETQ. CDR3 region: CASSVGLAGGYEQYF. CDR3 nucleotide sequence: TGCGCCAGCAGCGTGGGACTAGCGGGAGGCTACGAGCAGTACTTC.

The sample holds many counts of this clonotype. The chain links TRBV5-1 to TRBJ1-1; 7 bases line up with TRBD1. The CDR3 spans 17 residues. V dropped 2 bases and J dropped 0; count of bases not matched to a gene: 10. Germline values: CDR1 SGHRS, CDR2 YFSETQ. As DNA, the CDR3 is TGCGCCAGCAGCTTCACAGGGGCTGTGCTAATGAACACTGAAGCTTTCTTT. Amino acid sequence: CASSFTGAVLMNTEAFF.

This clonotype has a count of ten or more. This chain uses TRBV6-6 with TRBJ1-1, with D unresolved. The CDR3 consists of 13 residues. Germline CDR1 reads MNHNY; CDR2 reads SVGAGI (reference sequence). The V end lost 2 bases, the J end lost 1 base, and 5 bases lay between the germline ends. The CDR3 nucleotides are TGTGCCAGCAGTTACCCTTCGAACACTGAAGCTTTCTTT. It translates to CASSYPSNTEAFF.

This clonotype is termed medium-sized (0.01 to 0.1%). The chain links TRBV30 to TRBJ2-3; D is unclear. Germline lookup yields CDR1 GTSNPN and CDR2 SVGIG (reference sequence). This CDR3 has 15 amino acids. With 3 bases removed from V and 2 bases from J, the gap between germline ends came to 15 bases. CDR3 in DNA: TGTGCCTGGAGCCCAGATTCCAGATACACAGATACGCAGTATTTT. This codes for CAWSPDSRYTDTQYF.

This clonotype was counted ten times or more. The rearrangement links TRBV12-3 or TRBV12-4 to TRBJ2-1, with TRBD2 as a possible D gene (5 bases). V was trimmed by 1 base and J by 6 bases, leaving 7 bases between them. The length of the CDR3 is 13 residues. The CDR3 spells CASSLGRPNEQFF. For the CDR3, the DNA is TGTGCCAGCAGTTTAGGGAGGCCCAATGAGCAGTTCTTC.

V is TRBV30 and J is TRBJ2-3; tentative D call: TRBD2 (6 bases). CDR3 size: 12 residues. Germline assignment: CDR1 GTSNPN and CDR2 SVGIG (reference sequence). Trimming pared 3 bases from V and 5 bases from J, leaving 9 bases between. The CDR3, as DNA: TGTGCCTGGAGCAAAGCGGGAGATACGCAGTATTTT. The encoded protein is CAWSKAGDTQYF.

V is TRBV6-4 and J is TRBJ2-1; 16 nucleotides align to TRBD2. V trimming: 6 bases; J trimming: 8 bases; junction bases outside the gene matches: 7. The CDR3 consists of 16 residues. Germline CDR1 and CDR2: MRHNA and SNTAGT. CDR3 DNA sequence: TGTGCCAGCAGCGCGGGACTAGCGGGAGGGAAAGATGAGCAGTTCTTC. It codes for CASSAGLAGGKDEQFF.

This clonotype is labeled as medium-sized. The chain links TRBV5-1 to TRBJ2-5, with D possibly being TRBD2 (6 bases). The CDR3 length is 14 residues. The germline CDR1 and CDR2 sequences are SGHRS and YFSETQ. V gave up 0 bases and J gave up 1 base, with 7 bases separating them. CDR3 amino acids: CASSLGGVQETQYF. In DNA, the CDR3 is TGCGCCAGCAGCTTGGGGGGGGTCCAAGAGACCCAGTACTTC.

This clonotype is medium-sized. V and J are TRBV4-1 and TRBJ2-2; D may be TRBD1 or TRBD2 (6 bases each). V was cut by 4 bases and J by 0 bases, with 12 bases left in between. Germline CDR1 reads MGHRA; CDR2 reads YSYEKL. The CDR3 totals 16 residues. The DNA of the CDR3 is TGCGCCAGCAGCCTGGGTGGGGGGCCGAACACCGGGGAGCTGTTTTTT. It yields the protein CASSLGGGPNTGELFF.

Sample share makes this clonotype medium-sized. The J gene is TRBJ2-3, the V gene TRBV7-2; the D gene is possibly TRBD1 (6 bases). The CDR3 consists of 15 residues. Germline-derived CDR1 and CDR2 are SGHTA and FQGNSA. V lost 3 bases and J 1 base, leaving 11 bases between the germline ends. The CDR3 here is CASSFRSGGTDTQYF. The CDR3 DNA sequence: TGTGCCAGCAGCTTCCGCTCAGGGGGCACAGATACGCAGTATTTT.

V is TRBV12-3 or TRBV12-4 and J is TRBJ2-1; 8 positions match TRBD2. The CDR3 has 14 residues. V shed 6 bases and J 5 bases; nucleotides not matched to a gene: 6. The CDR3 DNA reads TGTGCCAGCAGGGAAGCGGGAGTAAACAATGAGCAGTTCTTC. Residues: CASREAGVNNEQFF.